This paragraph reports one T cell receptor beta chain. Its antigen is unknown. This specimen belongs to a study of T cell clones after liver transplantation. Study in general: In this trial, immunosuppression withdrawal was attempted within 2 years of liver transplant. Apart from three HCV-positive recipients, transplants were for non-autoimmune, non-viral reasons. Study observations and caveats: Circulating graft-donor-reactive CD4 TCRbeta sequences fell significantly post-transplant in most of the 8 subjects. A larger donor-reactive than third-party decline suggested partial antigen-specific deletion.

Only in-frame clones appear in the TCRdb table, and some are missing; sequencing was by immunoSEQ multiplex PCR. The table shows some 70,000 clones, with around nine tenths occurring only once. The CDR3 runs 14 residues. CDR1 and CDR2 (germline): SQVTM, ANQGSEA. The chain links TRBV29-1 to TRBJ2-3, with D perhaps matching TRBD1 or TRBD2 (5 bases each). Specimen: CD4+ T cells from blood, collected before liver transplant. The sequence derives from a human donor who received a liver transplant. The CDR3 DNA reads TGCAGTCACGCCGGGGACGGAGGCACAGATACGCAGTATTTT. Translation: CSHAGDGGTDTQYF.